This T cell receptor (beta chain) was retrieved from a study of shared clonotypes between healthy human individuals (TCRdb year 2020). Study-level background: The cohort comprised two women and three men aged 18 to 49 years. For each donor, CD4 naive and CD4 memory were each given three plates, CD8 naive was given two plates, and CD8 memory was given one plate. Blood TCR repertoires of about five healthy adults were deeply sequenced to estimate repertoire size and the extent of clonotype sharing between individuals. Libraries were prepared and TCR repertoires were sequenced by different laboratories using diverse techniques, in order to increase sequencing depth and limit assay-specific biases. Between about 0.85 and 9.5 billion PBMCs per donor were obtained by leukapheresis. Broader findings and caveats from the paper: Even with the large sequencing depth, rarefaction of the sorted-subset datasets indicated that sequencing was incomplete. Sampling was limited to blood, and TCR repertoires in tissue likely differ from TCR repertoires in blood. Compared with non-shared clonotypes, clonotypes shared by all four sorted-subset donors had higher generation probabilities. Pairwise subsampling led to the expectation that sequencing depth would affect the degree of clonotype sharing among donors. Naive subsets generally had larger estimated clonotype richness than memory subsets. When a handful of donors were compared, the shared fraction of clonotypes was about 5% for naive CD4, roughly 3.4% for naive CD8, 2.3% for memory CD4, and 0.35% to 0.5% for memory CD8. The small number of donors limited the genetic and exposure-history diversity represented.

CD8 naive samples were CD45RO-negative cells positively selected for CCR7, giving a CD45RA+CCR7+ population that excluded TemRA cells. Healthy HIV-negative adults with no recently reported acute infections or vaccinations were included as donors. Every donor was a Caucasian adult living in Nashville, Tennessee, USA. Blood was collected by leukapheresis, and PBMCs were isolated by Ficoll-Histopaque density gradient centrifugation and then cryopreserved in liquid nitrogen vapor phase. Analytical flow cytometry was used to check the purity and quantity of every magnetically sorted T cell population. Genomic DNA was isolated from each sorted fraction and quantified by UV absorbance on a Nanodrop 2000c. Using the deep immunoSEQ assay, TCR CDR3 regions were amplified from genomic DNA by multiplex PCR. Extracted genomic DNA from each cell subset was distributed evenly across all wells of several immunoSEQ 96-well plates, and each plate was treated as a replicate. Each replicate PCR for sorted subsets received about 220 ng genomic DNA, equal to roughly 33,000 T cell genomes. Purified libraries were quantified with a Qubit 3.0 fluorometer, sized on a Bioanalyzer 2100, and re-quantified with the KAPA Library Quantification kit. Every immunoSEQ 96-well plate was sequenced on a dedicated single-read 150-cycle Illumina NextSeq 550 flow cell. The published analysis was carried out like this. Because only junctional sequences without quality scores were contained in the immunoSEQ output, filtering matching that applied to full-length reads could not be performed. Sequences were annotated with PyIR, a Python wrapper for IgBLAST v1.9, using IMGT germline references to assign V/J genes and CDR3. Reads were removed for weak V/J assignments (E-value above 1e-6), missing CDR3, stop codons, out-of-frame junctions, or ambiguous translated residues. V3J clonotypes were defined by identical inferred V gene, J gene, and CDR3 amino acid sequence. Percentage overlap between repertoires was calculated by dividing the number of shared unique clonotypes by the size of the smaller repertoire. RTK rarefaction, the Chao1 estimator, and Recon v2.1 estimates of unobserved clonotypes were used to assess repertoire richness. Generation probabilities were computed with OLGA for all TCRbeta clonotypes obtained by the gDNA method from several donors. Not all clones reach the TCRdb copy of this immuneACCESS table, which keeps in-frame sequences only. Checked studies attribute under half of the gap to unresolved V genes and leave the rest unexplained. V and J calls and clone size follow that table, whereas D and trimming were derived from the DNA. This sample holds hundreds of thousands of clones; about 90% were observed only once. The ten most abundant clones make up approximately 22% of the sample.

Concerning this clone: What this receptor recognizes is not known. No base qualities exist here, and no much larger clone lies one base off it.

The germline V gene provides CDR1 SGHDN and CDR2 FVKESK. The CDR3 runs 13 amino acids, cysteine and phenylalanine included. Only the CDR3 region is kept as DNA, spanning 39 bases read in frame from base 1. V and J are truncated by 2 bases and 7 bases respectively, leaving an intervening sequence of 11 bases. Sequenced input: naive CD8+ T cells sorted from blood. The intended sense of this specimen's cell subset or site label: CD45RA+CCR7+. This chain is built from TRBV14 and TRBJ2-5; the D segment could be TRBD1, given 6 matching bases. The sequence was collected from a man younger than 45 in good health. CDR3 region: CASSQTGTRTQYF. In nucleotides, the sequence is TGTGCCAGCAGCCAAACAGGGACAAGGACCCAGTACTTC.